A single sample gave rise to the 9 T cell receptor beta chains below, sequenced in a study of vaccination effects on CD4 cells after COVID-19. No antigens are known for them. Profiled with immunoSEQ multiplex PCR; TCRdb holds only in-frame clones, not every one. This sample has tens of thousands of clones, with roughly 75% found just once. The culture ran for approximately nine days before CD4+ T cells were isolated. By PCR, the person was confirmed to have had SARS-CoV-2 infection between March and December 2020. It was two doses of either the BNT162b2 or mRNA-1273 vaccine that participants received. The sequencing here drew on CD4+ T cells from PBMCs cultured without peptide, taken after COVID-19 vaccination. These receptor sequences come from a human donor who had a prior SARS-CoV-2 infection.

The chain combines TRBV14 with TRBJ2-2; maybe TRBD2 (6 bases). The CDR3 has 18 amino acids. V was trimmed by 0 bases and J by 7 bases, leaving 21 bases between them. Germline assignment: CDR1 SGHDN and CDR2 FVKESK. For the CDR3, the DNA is TGTGCCAGCAGCCAAGATCTTAGGACTACCGTGAACGTCGGGGAGCTGTTTTTT. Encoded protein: CASSQDLRTTVNVGELFF.

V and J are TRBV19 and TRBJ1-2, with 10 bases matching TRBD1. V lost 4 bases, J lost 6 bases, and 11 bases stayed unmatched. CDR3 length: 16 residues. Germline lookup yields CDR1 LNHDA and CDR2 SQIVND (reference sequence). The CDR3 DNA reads TGTGCCAGTAGTACCGGGACAGGGGATGTAGCGAATGGCTACACCTTC. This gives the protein CASSTGTGDVANGYTF.

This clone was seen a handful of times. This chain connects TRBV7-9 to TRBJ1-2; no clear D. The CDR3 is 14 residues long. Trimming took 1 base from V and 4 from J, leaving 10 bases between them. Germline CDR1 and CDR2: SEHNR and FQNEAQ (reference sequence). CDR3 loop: CASSLVPQSYGYTF. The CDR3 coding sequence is TGTGCCAGCAGCTTAGTCCCCCAGAGCTATGGCTACACCTTC.

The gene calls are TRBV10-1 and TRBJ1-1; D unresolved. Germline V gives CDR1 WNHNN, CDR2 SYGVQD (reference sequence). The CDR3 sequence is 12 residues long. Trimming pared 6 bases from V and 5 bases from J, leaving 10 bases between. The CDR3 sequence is CASSKRRTEAFF. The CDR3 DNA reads TGCGCCAGCAGCAAACGGAGGACTGAAGCTTTCTTT.

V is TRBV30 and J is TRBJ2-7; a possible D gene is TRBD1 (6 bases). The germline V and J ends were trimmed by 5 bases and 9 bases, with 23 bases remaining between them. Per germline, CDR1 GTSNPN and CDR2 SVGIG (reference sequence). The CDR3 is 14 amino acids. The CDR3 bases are TGTGCCTGGGGGGGCGCAGGCCGGTCTTTTGGGCAGTACTTC. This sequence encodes CAWGGAGRSFGQYF.

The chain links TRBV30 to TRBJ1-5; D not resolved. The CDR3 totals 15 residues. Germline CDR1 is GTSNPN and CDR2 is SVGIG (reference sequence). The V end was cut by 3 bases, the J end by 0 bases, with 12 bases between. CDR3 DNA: TGTGCCTGGAGCACGGGCAGACTTAGCAATCAGCCCCAGCATTTT. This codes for CAWSTGRLSNQPQHF.

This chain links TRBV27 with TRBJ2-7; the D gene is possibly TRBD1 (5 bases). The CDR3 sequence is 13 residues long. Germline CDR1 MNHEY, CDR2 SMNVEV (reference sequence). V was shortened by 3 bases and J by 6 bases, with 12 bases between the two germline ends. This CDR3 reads CASSFLGAREQYF. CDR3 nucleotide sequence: TGTGCCAGCAGTTTTTTAGGGGCACGCGAGCAGTACTTC.

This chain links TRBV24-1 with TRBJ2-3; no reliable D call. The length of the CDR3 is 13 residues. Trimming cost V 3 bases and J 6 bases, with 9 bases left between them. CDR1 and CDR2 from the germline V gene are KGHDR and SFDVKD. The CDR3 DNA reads TGTGCCACCAGTGATCCATGGCTGGATACGCAGTATTTT. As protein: CATSDPWLDTQYF.

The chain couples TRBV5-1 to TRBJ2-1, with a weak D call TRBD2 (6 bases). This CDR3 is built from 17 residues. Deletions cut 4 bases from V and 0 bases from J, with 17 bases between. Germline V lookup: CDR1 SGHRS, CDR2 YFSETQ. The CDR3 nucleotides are TGCGCCAGCAGCCCCAGGGTCGCGGGAAGCTCCTACAATGAGCAGTTCTTC. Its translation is CASSPRVAGSSYNEQFF.